The present T cell receptor beta chain was sequenced within a study of cytomegalovirus exposure and HLA in healthy donors. Points from the study as a whole: Earlier findings revealed that most TCR beta V segments proved productive either about 87% or about 30% of the time. The majority of TCR sequences were rare, yet some public TCRs appeared in many donors. Associated with cytomegalovirus, according to the listing, were around 160 TCR beta chains.

13 Jbeta primers and 60 Vbeta primers were used for the PCR. Assay: immunoSEQ multiplex PCR; the TCRdb copy retains only in-frame clones and omits some. Here the sample spans more than 85,000 clones, 70% to 80% being singletons. Note on this clone: Its antigen is unknown.

Trimming took 4 bases from V and 9 from J; bases not matched to a gene: 11. Germline CDR1 SGHRS, CDR2 YFSETQ. The length of the CDR3 is 14 residues. The chain recombines TRBV5-1 with TRBJ1-1, with 8 positions matching TRBD1. The sequenced sample was PBMCs. The TCR sequence derives from a female donor in good health and CMV-seropositive. CDR3 nucleotides: TGCGCCAGCAGCGCGGACAGGGAGCGGACTAAAGCTTTCTTT. This sequence encodes CASSADRERTKAFF.